This TCR beta chain emerged from a study of T cells in Graves' hyperthyroidism and ophthalmopathy. RNA transcripts served as the template for amplifying TCR beta CDR3 regions. HTBI primers were used for first-round RT-PCR of the TCR CDR3. TCRdb re-called the multiplex PCR reads with MiXCR, one entry per CDR3 protein. Seen here are around 600,000 distinct CDR3 sequences, nearly 45% observed once, and the top ten hold less than 9%. The CDR3 is 13 amino acids. Per germline, CDR1 KGHDR and CDR2 SFDVKD. V was cut by 9 bases and J by 1 base, with 9 bases left in between. Patients showing uncontrolled infection, other autoimmune disease, pregnancy or lactation were ineligible. As to this clonotype: The antigen remains unidentified.

Study-level findings and limits: Median prediction lead before ophthalmopathy onset was around seven months with the model. Among clonotypes expanded in thyroid above 0.001, most were also found in blood. Stable hyperthyroidism and ophthalmopathy were separated using 13 V-J signatures.

The chain employs TRBV24-1 and TRBJ1-5, with D possibly being TRBD1 (5 bases). The origin of this receptor is an adult man with Graves' disease, either hyperthyroidism or ophthalmopathy (not recorded which). Sequenced material: peripheral blood or thyroid tissue (not recorded which). The CDR3 region has the DNA TGTGCCACCTCCACAGGCAGCAATCAGCCCCAGCATTTT. Protein product: CATSTGSNQPQHF.